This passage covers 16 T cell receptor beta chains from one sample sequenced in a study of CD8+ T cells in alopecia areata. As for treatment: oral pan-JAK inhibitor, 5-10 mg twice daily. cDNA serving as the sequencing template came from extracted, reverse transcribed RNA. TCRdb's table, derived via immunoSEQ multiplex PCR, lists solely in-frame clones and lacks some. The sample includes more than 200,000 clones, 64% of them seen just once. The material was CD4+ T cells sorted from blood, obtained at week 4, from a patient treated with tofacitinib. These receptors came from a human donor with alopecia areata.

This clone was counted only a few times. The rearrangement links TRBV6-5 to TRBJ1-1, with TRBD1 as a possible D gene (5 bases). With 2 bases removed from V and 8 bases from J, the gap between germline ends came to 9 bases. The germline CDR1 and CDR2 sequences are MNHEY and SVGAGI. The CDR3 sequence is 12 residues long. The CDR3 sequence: CASSYVWGEAFF. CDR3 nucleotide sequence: TGTGCCAGCAGTTACGTCTGGGGGGAAGCTTTCTTT.

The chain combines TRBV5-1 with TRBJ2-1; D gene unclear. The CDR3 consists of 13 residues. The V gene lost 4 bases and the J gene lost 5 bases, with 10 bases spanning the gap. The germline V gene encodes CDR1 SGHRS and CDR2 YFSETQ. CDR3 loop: CASSPGPNNEQFF. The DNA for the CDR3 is TGCGCCAGCAGCCCCGGACCGAACAATGAGCAGTTCTTC.

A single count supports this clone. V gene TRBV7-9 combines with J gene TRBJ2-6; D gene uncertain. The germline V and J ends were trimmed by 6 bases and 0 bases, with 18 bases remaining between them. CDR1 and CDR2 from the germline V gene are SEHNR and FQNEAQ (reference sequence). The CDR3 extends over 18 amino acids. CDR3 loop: CASSYLPGSSSGANVLTF. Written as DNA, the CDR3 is TGTGCCAGCAGTTACCTACCGGGTTCCAGCTCTGGGGCCAACGTCCTGACTTTC.

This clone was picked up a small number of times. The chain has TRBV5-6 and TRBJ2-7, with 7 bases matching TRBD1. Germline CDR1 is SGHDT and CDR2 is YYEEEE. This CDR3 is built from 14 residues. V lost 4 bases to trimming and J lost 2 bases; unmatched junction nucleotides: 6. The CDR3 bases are TGTGCCAGCAGCCAACAGGGGCGAACCTACGAGCAGTACTTC. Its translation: CASSQQGRTYEQYF.

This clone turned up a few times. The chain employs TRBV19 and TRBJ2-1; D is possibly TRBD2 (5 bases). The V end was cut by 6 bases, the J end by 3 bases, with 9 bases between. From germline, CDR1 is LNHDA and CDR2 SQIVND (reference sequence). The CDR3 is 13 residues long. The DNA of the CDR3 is TGTGCCAGTAGAAGCGAGGGCTACAATGAGCAGTTCTTC. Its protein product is CASRSEGYNEQFF. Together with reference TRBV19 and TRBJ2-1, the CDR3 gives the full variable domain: DGGITQSPKYLFRKEGQNVTLSCEQNLNHDAMYWYRQDPGQGLRLIYYSQIVNDFQKGDIAEGYSVSREKKESFPLTVTSAQKNPTAFYLCASRSEGYNEQFFGPGTRLTVL.

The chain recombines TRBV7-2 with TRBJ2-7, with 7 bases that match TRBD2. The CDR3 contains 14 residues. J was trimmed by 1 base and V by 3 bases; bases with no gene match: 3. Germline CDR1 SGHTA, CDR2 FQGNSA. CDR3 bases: TGTGCCAGCAGCTTCTCGGGGGGTTCCTACGAGCAGTACTTC. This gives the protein CASSFSGGSYEQYF.

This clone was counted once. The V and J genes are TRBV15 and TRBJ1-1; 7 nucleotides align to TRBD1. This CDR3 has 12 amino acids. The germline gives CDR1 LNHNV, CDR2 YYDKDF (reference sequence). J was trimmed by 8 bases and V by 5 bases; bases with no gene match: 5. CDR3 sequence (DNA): TGTGCCACCAGCTCCCGACAGGGAGAAGCTTTCTTT. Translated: CATSSRQGEAFF. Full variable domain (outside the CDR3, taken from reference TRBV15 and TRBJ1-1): DAMVIQNPRYQVTQFGKPVTLSCSQTLNHNVMYWYQQKSSQAPKLLFHYYDKDFNNEADTPDNFQSRRPNTSFCFLDIRSPGLGDTAMYLCATSSRQGEAFFGQGTRLTVV.

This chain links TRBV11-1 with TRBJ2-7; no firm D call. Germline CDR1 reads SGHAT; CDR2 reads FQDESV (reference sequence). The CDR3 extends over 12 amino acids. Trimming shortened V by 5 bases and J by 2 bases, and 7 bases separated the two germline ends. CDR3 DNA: TGTGCCAGCAGCCGGCTCACCTACGAGCAGTACTTC. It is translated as CASSRLTYEQYF.

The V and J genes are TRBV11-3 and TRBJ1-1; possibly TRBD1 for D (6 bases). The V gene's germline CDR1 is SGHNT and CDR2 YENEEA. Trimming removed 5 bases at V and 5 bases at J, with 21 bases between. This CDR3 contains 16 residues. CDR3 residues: CASSARQAQGNTEAFF. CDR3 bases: TGTGCCAGCAGCGCCCGACAGGCCCAAGGGAATACTGAAGCTTTCTTT.

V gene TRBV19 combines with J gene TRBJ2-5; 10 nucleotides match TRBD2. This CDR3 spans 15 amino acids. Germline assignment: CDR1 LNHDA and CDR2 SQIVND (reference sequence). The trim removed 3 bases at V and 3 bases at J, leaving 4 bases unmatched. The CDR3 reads CASSMSSGGEETQYF. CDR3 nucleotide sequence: TGTGCCAGTAGTATGTCTAGCGGGGGAGAAGAGACCCAGTACTTC.

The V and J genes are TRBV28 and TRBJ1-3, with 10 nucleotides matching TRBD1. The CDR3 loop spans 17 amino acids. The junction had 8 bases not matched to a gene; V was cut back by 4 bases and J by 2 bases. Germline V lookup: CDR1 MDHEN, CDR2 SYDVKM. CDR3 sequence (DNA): TGTGCCAGCAGTTCCCCCGCGGGGACAGGGGCTGGAAACACCATATATTTT. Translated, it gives CASSSPAGTGAGNTIYF.

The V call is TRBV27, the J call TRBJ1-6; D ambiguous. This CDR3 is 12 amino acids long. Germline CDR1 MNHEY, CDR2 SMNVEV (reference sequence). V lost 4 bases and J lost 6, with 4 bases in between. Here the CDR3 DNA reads TGTGCCAGCAGTTCCAGTAATTCACCCCTCCACTTT. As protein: CASSSSNSPLHF.

CDR3 sequence reads: CASSFNEQFF. The DNA of the CDR3 is TGTGCCAGCAGCTTCAATGAGCAGTTCTTC. This sequence joins TRBV13 and TRBJ2-1; D is unclear. Trimming cost V 3 bases and J 6 bases, with 0 bases left between them. Germline CDR1 is PRHDT and CDR2 is FYEKMQ (reference sequence). The CDR3 extends over 10 amino acids.

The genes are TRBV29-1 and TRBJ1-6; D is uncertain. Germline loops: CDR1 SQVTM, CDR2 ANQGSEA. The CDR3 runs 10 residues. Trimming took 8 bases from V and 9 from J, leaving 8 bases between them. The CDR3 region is CSQSSSPLHF. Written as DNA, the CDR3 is TGCAGCCAATCTAGTTCACCCCTCCACTTT.

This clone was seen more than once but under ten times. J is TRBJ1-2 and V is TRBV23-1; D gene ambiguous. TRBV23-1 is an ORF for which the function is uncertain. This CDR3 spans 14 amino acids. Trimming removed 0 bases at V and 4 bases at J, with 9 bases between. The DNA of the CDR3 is TGCGCCAGCAGTCAATCCGGACGGATCTATGGCTACACCTTC. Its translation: CASSQSGRIYGYTF.

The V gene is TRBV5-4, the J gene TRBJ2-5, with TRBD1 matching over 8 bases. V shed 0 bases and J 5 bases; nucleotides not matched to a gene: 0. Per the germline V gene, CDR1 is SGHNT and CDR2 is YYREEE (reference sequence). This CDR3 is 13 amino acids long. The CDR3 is CASSLGQGETQYF. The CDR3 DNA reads TGTGCCAGCAGCTTGGGACAGGGGGAGACCCAGTACTTC. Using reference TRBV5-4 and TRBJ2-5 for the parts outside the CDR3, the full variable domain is ETGVTQSPTHLIKTRGQQVTLRCSSQSGHNTVSWYQQALGQGPQFIFQYYREEENGRGNFPPRFSGLQFPNYSSELNVNALELDDSALYLCASSLGQGETQYFGPGTRLLVL.